This T cell receptor (beta chain) was sequenced in a study of T cell changes during pregnancy in multiple sclerosis. The protocol was immunoSEQ multiplex PCR, while the TCRdb copy is restricted to in-frame clones and leaves out a portion. This table holds fewer than 75,000 clones, 80% to 95% found once. This CDR3 has 14 amino acids. Germline V gives CDR1 KGHSH, CDR2 LQKENI. V shed 2 bases and J shed 6 bases, with 11 bases lying between them. This receptor was identified in a female donor in good health, enrolled as a control in a pregnancy study. The sample consisted of peripheral blood, taken after pregnancy. This chain uses TRBV18 with TRBJ2-1; TRBD1 is a possible D gene (6 bases). The CDR3 coding sequence is TGTGCCAGCTCACCAAGGACAGAGCCCAATGAGCAGTTCTTC. Its protein product is CASSPRTEPNEQFF. Looking up the rest from reference TRBV18 and TRBJ2-1 gives the full variable domain: NAGVMQNPRHLVRRRGQEARLRCSPMKGHSHVYWYRQLPEEGLKFMVYLQKENIIDESGMPKERFSAEFPKEGPSILRIQQVVRGDSAAYFCASSPRTEPNEQFFGPGTRLTVL.